This TCR beta chain was identified in a study of blood T cell repertoires in COVID-19 (dated by TCRdb to 2019 to 2021). In the study overall: Collaborator samples came from the United States, Italy and Spain and covered acute and convalescent phases of COVID-19. The repertoires were released in a freely available public database intended as a resource for research on the immune response to SARS-CoV-2. Deeply sampled blood TCRbeta repertoires from subjects exposed to, actively infected with, or recovered from COVID-19 were included in the dataset. The material from the prospective study consisted of cDNA or gDNA derived from T cells, B-cell-depleted T cells, or PBMCs. A de-identified subject ID, COVID-19 status, age in years and sex were almost always included in the sample metadata. Samples were obtained from the ongoing ImmuneRACE study (first 160 participants) and from some 1,300 subjects provided by 6 global collaborators. Where available, HLA class I and class II types were taken from metadata supplied by the sample provider and were not determined by assay-based typing. Overall results and qualifications from the work: Clinical and demographic metadata were provided uncurated, with the amount varying by source and participant.

TCRbeta CDR3 regions were amplified from genomic DNA by means of the immunoSEQ Assay, a bias-controlled multiplex PCR. On the authors' methods: Nucleated cell counts per sample were estimated from amplification of reference gene primers within the assay. To quantify the absolute abundance of each unique TCRbeta CDR3 rearrangement, sequence reads were collapsed and filtered. For each sample, productive Simpson clonality was calculated as the square root of Simpson's diversity index across productive rearrangements. As stored in TCRdb, this immuneACCESS dataset retains in-frame rearrangements with V and J assigned. A fraction of the clones does not appear; measured against another copy, unresolved V genes explain less than half of the discrepancy, and the remainder lacks a known reason. Clone size and the V and J calls come from that table; the DNA yielded D and trimming. Recorded for this sample are 300,000 to 450,000 clones; 87% of them occurred a single time. 1.3% of the sample belongs to the ten largest clones.

Participants in the prospective study were aged about 18 to 95 years, lived in approximately 26 United States geographic areas, and enrolled through a virtual design. In the prospective study, participants were assigned to cohorts based on the clinical history participants reported in a screening survey and a study questionnaire. Recovered participants in ImmuneRACE Cohort 3 were defined as having two consecutive negative NP/OP PCR tests, clearance from a healthcare professional, or resolution of symptoms. In the prospective study, whole blood, serum and a nasopharyngeal or oropharyngeal swab were collected from each participant by mobile phlebotomists. Additional blood draws and questionnaires over an approximately two-month period could optionally be provided by prospective study participants. Before DNA extraction, prospective study blood samples were shipped either frozen or at room temperature.

Details on this clone: The clone's antigen remains unknown. Base qualities are not provided; no much larger clone lies one nucleotide away.

Its CDR3 holds 14 amino acids, cysteine through phenylalanine. The kept DNA is CDR3 alone, 42 bases in frame from the first base. The germline V gene (reference sequence) provides CDR1 LNHDA and CDR2 SQIVND. From V the trimming removes 5 bases and from J it removes 2 bases, while the gene matches leave 3 bases of the junction unaccounted for. The TCR sequence derives from a man aged 25 to 45 who had recovered from COVID-19. This chain joins TRBV19 to TRBJ2-5; 9 bases in the junction line up with TRBD1. What was sequenced was PBMCs or T cells enriched from blood (not recorded which). The DNA sequence follows: TGTGCCAGTAGTCCAGACAGGGGGCAAGAGACCCAGTACTTC. The translation is CASSPDRGQETQYF.